The next 28 T cell receptor beta chains were all read from a single sample in a study of T cell responses to AZD1222 COVID-19 vaccine. Profiling relied on immunoSEQ multiplex PCR, and the TCRdb table lists in-frame clones only, not all of them. The sample lists over 130,000 clones, around 94% occurring once. The source material was peripheral blood, sampled on day 0 of AZD1222 vaccination. Receptor source: an adult in good health.

The chain employs TRBV28 and TRBJ2-1, with D perhaps TRBD2 (5 bases). With 7 bases removed from V and 1 base from J, the gap between germline ends came to 11 bases. CDR3 length: 14 amino acids. From germline, CDR1 is MDHEN and CDR2 SYDVKM. The CDR3 DNA follows: TGTGCCAGCACATCGGGGTCGTCCTACAATGAGCAGTTCTTC. Translated: CASTSGSSYNEQFF.

The chain employs TRBV4-1 and TRBJ1-1; 9 nucleotides match TRBD1. The CDR3 is 15 residues long. CDR1 is MGHRA and CDR2 is YSYEKL in the germline V gene. Trimming cost V 2 bases and J 2 bases; bases outside gene matches: 3. The CDR3 DNA sequence: TGCGCCAGCAGCCAAAAACAGGGGGCAAACACTGAAGCTTTCTTT. Translated: CASSQKQGANTEAFF.

The chain combines TRBV6-5 with TRBJ1-2, with 10 bases fitting TRBD1. The CDR3 contains 15 residues. J was trimmed by 4 bases and V by 7 bases; bases with no gene match: 9. Germline CDR1 MNHEY, CDR2 SVGAGI. CDR3 DNA sequence: TGTGCCAGCAACCCAGGACAGGGGGTAGGCTATGGCTACACCTTC. Translated: CASNPGQGVGYGYTF.

V gene TRBV19 combines with J gene TRBJ1-1; D perhaps matches TRBD1 (5 bases). Germline CDR1 LNHDA, CDR2 SQIVND (reference sequence). The V and J ends lost 5 bases and 4 bases respectively, with 11 bases between them. The CDR3 runs 13 residues. In DNA, the CDR3 is TGTGCCAGTAGTTTTGCAGGGATCACTGAAGCTTTCTTT. It encodes CASSFAGITEAFF.

CDR3: CASSSHRGPGNTEAFF. The CDR3 nucleotides are TGTGCCAGCAGCTCCCACCGAGGACCTGGAAACACTGAAGCTTTCTTT. V gene TRBV7-8 combines with J gene TRBJ1-1, with D unresolved. The CDR3 sequence is 16 residues long. Trimming removed 4 bases at V and 2 bases at J, with 17 bases between. CDR1 and CDR2 from the germline V gene are SGHVS and FQNEAQ.

This clone was seen once. CDR3 amino acids: CASSEYRDRMGDTEAFF. DNA of the CDR3: TGTGCCAGTAGTGAATATCGGGACAGGATGGGGGACACTGAAGCTTTCTTT. The chain combines TRBV19 with TRBJ1-1; TRBD1 aligns across 8 bases. The CDR3 covers 17 residues. The germline V gene encodes CDR1 LNHDA and CDR2 SQIVND (reference sequence). V dropped 5 bases and J dropped 3; count of bases not matched to a gene: 14.

The chain recombines TRBV5-1 with TRBJ1-2, with D perhaps TRBD1 (6 bases). The germline CDR1 and CDR2 sequences are SGHRS and YFSETQ. The CDR3 contains 16 residues. Trimming cost V 4 bases and J 5 bases, with 21 bases left between them. The CDR3 DNA follows: TGCGCCAGCAGCCTACAACCCGGGACAAGGGTATATGGCTACACCTTC. This encodes CASSLQPGTRVYGYTF.

This chain uses TRBV5-5 with TRBJ1-2; TRBD1 matches 7 bases. V was pared by 1 base and J by 4 bases, with 7 bases of the junction left unmatched. The CDR3 totals 15 residues. Germline loops: CDR1 SGHKS, CDR2 YYEKEE (reference sequence). CDR3 in DNA: TGTGCCAGCAGCTTGCCACAGGGGCCCTCCTATGGCTACACCTTC. Amino acids: CASSLPQGPSYGYTF.

The genes are TRBV4-1 and TRBJ1-5; perhaps TRBD1 as D (5 bases). V lost 0 bases, J lost 2 bases, and 20 bases lay in between. The CDR3 spans 19 residues. Per germline, CDR1 MGHRA and CDR2 YSYEKL. As DNA, the CDR3 is TGCGCCAGCAGCCAAGATCAGAACGGGGGGTTTTTAGGCAATCAGCCCCAGCATTTT. Residues: CASSQDQNGGFLGNQPQHF.

The chain links TRBV6-5 to TRBJ2-1, with 7 bases fitting TRBD2. Trimming cost V 2 bases and J 0 bases; bases outside gene matches: 4. The CDR3 runs 16 residues. CDR1 is MNHEY, CDR2 SVGAGI, per germline. The CDR3 sequence is CASSYGVAGSYNEQFF. Written as DNA, the CDR3 is TGTGCCAGCAGTTACGGAGTAGCGGGCTCCTACAATGAGCAGTTCTTC.

The chain's CDR3 is CASSQEGLAGGEQFF. DNA for the CDR3: TGTGCCAGCAGCCAAGAGGGACTAGCGGGAGGTGAGCAGTTCTTC. The V call is TRBV3-1 (or the pseudogene TRBV3-2), the J call TRBJ2-1, with TRBD2 matching 15 bases. V trimming: 0 bases; J trimming: 9 bases; junction bases outside the gene matches: 0. The V gene's germline CDR1 is LGHDT and CDR2 YNNKEL (reference sequence). The CDR3 has 15 residues.

A few counts support this clone. V gene TRBV2 combines with J gene TRBJ2-3; 8 nucleotides agree with TRBD1. The V and J ends lost 7 bases and 4 bases, in that order; junction bases with no gene match: 10. This CDR3 comprises 15 residues. Germline assignment: CDR1 SNHLY and CDR2 FYNNEI. The CDR3 loop reads CASTPGQVIPDTQYF. CDR3 DNA sequence: TGTGCCAGCACGCCGGGACAGGTTATTCCAGATACGCAGTATTTT.

The V and J genes are TRBV15 and TRBJ1-6; 8 positions match TRBD1. Germline V lookup: CDR1 LNHNV, CDR2 YYDKDF (reference sequence). V trimming: 1 base; J trimming: 9 bases; junction bases outside the gene matches: 2. This CDR3 contains 14 residues. Here the CDR3 DNA reads TGTGCCACCAGCAGAGGACAGGGGAGTTCACCCCTCCACTTT. It encodes CATSRGQGSSPLHF. Full variable domain (remainder filled in from reference TRBV15 and TRBJ1-6): DAMVIQNPRYQVTQFGKPVTLSCSQTLNHNVMYWYQQKSSQAPKLLFHYYDKDFNNEADTPDNFQSRRPNTSFCFLDIRSPGLGDTAMYLCATSRGQGSSPLHFGNGTRLTVT.

The CDR3 loop is CASRADRENEQFF. The CDR3 nucleotides are TGTGCCAGCAGGGCGGACAGGGAGAATGAGCAGTTCTTC. The chain employs TRBV11-1 and TRBJ2-1; 8 bases map to TRBD1. The trim removed 6 bases at V and 7 bases at J, leaving 5 bases unmatched. This CDR3 comprises 13 residues. CDR1 and CDR2 (germline): SGHAT, FQDESV (reference sequence).

The chain employs TRBV7-8 and TRBJ2-2; D gene ambiguous. V lost 5 bases and J 7 bases, leaving 11 bases between the germline ends. Germline V lookup: CDR1 SGHVS, CDR2 FQNEAQ. The CDR3 loop spans 13 amino acids. For the CDR3, the DNA is TGTGCCAGCAGCGATAACCTTGGCGGGGAGCTGTTTTTT. Protein product: CASSDNLGGELFF.

This chain links TRBV24-1 with TRBJ2-1, with 9 positions matching TRBD1. The CDR3 runs to 16 residues. Trimming took 4 bases from V and 6 from J; bases not matched to a gene: 9. The germline V gene has CDR1 KGHDR and CDR2 SFDVKD. The DNA of the CDR3 is TGTGCCACCAGTGAGGCCGGGACAGGGCTAGGCAATGAGCAGTTCTTC. Translated, it gives CATSEAGTGLGNEQFF.

The V and J genes are TRBV12-5 and TRBJ1-6; 8 bases are shared with TRBD1. Trimming took 1 base from V and 7 from J; bases not matched to a gene: 12. The CDR3 extends over 18 amino acids. Germline V gene lookup returns CDR1 LGHNT and CDR2 FRNRAP. The CDR3 here is CASGLAGDSGGLNSPLHF. CDR3 sequence (DNA): TGTGCTAGTGGTTTGGCGGGAGACTCAGGGGGCTTGAATTCACCCCTCCACTTT. Filled out from reference TRBV12-5 and TRBJ1-6, the complete variable domain reads DARVTQTPRHKVTEMGQEVTMRCQPILGHNTVFWYRQTMMQGLELLAYFRNRAPLDDSGMPKDRFSAEMPDATLATLKIQPSEPRDSAVYFCASGLAGDSGGLNSPLHFGNGTRLTVT.

This clone was seen only once. The rearrangement uses TRBV30 and TRBJ1-1; D not certain. Germline loops: CDR1 GTSNPN, CDR2 SVGIG (reference sequence). The CDR3 is 15 amino acids. The ends were cut back, 2 bases at V and 4 bases at J, with 17 bases in the middle. CDR3 coding DNA: TGTGCCTGGAGTACTGTAACCGGCGGTAGCACTGAAGCTTTCTTT. It translates to CAWSTVTGGSTEAFF.

The chain is built from TRBV5-1 and TRBJ1-4, with 9 bases identical to TRBD1. With 3 bases clipped from V and 11 bases from J, the junction kept 17 bases outside the gene matches. This CDR3 spans 17 amino acids. The germline CDR1 and CDR2 sequences are SGHRS and YFSETQ. CDR3 DNA sequence: TGCGCCAGCAGCTCCGGGACAGGGAGGCCCGAGTGGGAGAAACTGTTTTTT. Its protein is CASSSGTGRPEWEKLFF. The variable domain in full, with the rest retrieved from reference TRBV5-1 and TRBJ1-4, is KAGVTQTPRYLIKTRGQQVTLSCSPISGHRSVSWYQQTPGQGLQFLFEYFSETQRNKGNFPGRFSGRQFSNSRSEMNVSTLELGDSALYLCASSSGTGRPEWEKLFFGSGTQLSVL.

The chain combines TRBV7-8 with TRBJ1-4; 9 bases line up with TRBD1. Germline V gene data show CDR1 as SGHVS and CDR2 as FQNEAQ. This CDR3 region has 15 residues. J was trimmed by 6 bases and V by 5 bases; bases with no gene match: 7. The CDR3 DNA is TGTGCCAGCAGCAACAGACAGGGGGTGTATGAAAAACTGTTTTTT. Translating it yields CASSNRQGVYEKLFF.

This chain connects TRBV15 to TRBJ1-1; the D gene is possibly TRBD1 (5 bases). This CDR3 comprises 13 residues. V lost 2 bases and J lost 5, with 9 bases in between. Germline V gene data show CDR1 as LNHNV and CDR2 as YYDKDF (reference sequence). CDR3 loop: CATSRQGSTEAFF. CDR3 in DNA: TGTGCCACCAGCAGACAGGGTAGTACTGAAGCTTTCTTT.

J is TRBJ2-3 and V is TRBV4-2; D is ambiguous. The CDR3 runs to 16 residues. Germline V gene data show CDR1 as LGHNA and CDR2 as YNFKEQ. Trimming removed 0 bases at V and 5 bases at J, with 15 bases between. CDR3 sequence reads: CASSQEAARTGDTQYF. In nucleotides, the CDR3 is TGTGCCAGCAGCCAAGAGGCAGCCAGAACCGGAGATACGCAGTATTTT.

The chain employs TRBV19 and TRBJ2-2, with 8 bases lining up with TRBD2. Trimming cost V 6 bases and J 1 base; bases outside gene matches: 4. CDR3 length: 15 amino acids. The germline V gene encodes CDR1 LNHDA and CDR2 SQIVND (reference sequence). The CDR3 sequence is CASSPTSGNTGELFF. The CDR3 region has the DNA TGTGCCAGTAGCCCTACTAGCGGGAACACCGGGGAGCTGTTTTTT.

This sequence joins TRBV5-1 and TRBJ1-1, with TRBD1 identical over 8 bases. J gave up 10 bases and V 4 bases, and 6 bases lay outside the gene matches. Looked up from germline, CDR1 is SGHRS and CDR2 is YFSETQ. This CDR3 region has 12 residues. The CDR3 DNA reads TGCGCCAGCAGCCTAGGACAGGGACGAGCTTTCTTT. Translated, it gives CASSLGQGRAFF. The whole variable domain, filled in from reference TRBV5-1 and TRBJ1-1, reads KAGVTQTPRYLIKTRGQQVTLSCSPISGHRSVSWYQQTPGQGLQFLFEYFSETQRNKGNFPGRFSGRQFSNSRSEMNVSTLELGDSALYLCASSLGQGRAFFGQGTRLTVV.

Notes on this clone: The same CDR3 arises from other DNA sequences in this sample as well. The chain links TRBV7-2 to TRBJ2-1, with unresolved D. The V gene's germline CDR1 is SGHTA and CDR2 FQGNSA. The CDR3 loop spans 13 amino acids. Trimming pared 2 bases from V and 8 bases from J, leaving 10 bases between. Here the CDR3 DNA reads TGTGCCAGCAGCTTACAAAGGAGCGATGAGCAGTTCTTC. This gives the protein CASSLQRSDEQFF.

The count of this clone is one. The rearrangement links TRBV20-1 to TRBJ1-1; D uncertain. The CDR3 spans 12 residues. V was trimmed by 3 bases and J by 1 base, leaving 6 bases between them. The germline V gene has CDR1 DFQATT and CDR2 SNEGSKA (reference sequence). This chain's CDR3 is CSASSRNTEAFF. CDR3 nucleotide sequence: TGCAGTGCTAGTTCCAGGAACACTGAAGCTTTCTTT.

V gene TRBV19 combines with J gene TRBJ2-2; D unclear. Trimming cost V 5 bases and J 4 bases, with 14 bases left between them. The CDR3 runs to 15 residues. Germline CDR1 reads LNHDA; CDR2 reads SQIVND (reference sequence). The CDR3 loop is CASSRDKALTGELFF. CDR3 DNA sequence: TGTGCCAGTAGTCGAGACAAAGCCCTCACCGGGGAGCTGTTTTTT.

The CDR3 nucleotides are TGTGCCATCAACCAAGGGACAGATCAGCCCCAGCATTTT. Translation gives CAINQGTDQPQHF. This sequence joins TRBV10-3 and TRBJ1-5, with TRBD1 matching 7 bases. V was pared by 7 bases and J by 5 bases, with 5 bases of the junction left unmatched. This CDR3 contains 13 residues. Germline CDR1 ENHRY, CDR2 SYGVKD.